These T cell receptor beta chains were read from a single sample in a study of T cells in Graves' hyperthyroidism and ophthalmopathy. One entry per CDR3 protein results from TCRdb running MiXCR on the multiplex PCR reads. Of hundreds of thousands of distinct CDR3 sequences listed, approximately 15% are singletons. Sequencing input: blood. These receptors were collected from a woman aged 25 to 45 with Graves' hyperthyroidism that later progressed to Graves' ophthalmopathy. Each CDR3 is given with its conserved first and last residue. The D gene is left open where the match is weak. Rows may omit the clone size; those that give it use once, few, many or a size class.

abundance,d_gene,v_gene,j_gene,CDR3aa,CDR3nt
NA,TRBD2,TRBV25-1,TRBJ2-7,CASSENGLGLAGRTTYEQYF,TGTGCCAGCAGTGAGAACGGGTTGGGACTAGCGGGACGAACTACCTACGAGCAGTACTTC
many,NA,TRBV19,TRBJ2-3,CASSPRDVVGDTQYF,TGTGCCAGTAGTCCCCGGGACGTCGTCGGAGATACGCAGTATTTT
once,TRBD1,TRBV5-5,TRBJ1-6,CASSLQGTGGTNSPLHF,TGTGCCAGCAGCTTGCAGGGGACAGGGGGTACTAATTCACCCCTCCACTTT
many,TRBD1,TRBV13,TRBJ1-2,CASSPGTGWNGYTF,TGTGCCAGCAGCCCCGGGACAGGATGGAATGGCTACACCTTC
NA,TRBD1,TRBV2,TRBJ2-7,CASSERQGVTFTYEQYF,TGTGCCAGCAGTGAGAGACAGGGAGTCACTTTTACCTACGAGCAGTACTTC
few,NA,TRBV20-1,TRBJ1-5,CSASGWGAGNQPQHF,TGCAGTGCTAGTGGCTGGGGCGCCGGCAATCAGCCCCAGCATTTT
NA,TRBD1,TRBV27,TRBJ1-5,CASRQGLQPQHF,TGTGCCAGCAGACAGGGGCTTCAGCCCCAGCATTTT
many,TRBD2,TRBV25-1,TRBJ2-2,CASSEWTAGDGELFF,TGTGCCAGCAGTGAATGGACCGCGGGGGACGGGGAGCTGTTTTTT
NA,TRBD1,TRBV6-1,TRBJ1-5,CASRRGTGGGQPQHF,TGTGCCAGCAGACGAGGGACAGGGGGAGGACAGCCCCAGCATTTT
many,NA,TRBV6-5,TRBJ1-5,CASSSGSNQPQHF,TGTGCCAGCAGTTCCGGTAGCAATCAGCCCCAGCATTTT
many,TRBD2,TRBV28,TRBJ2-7,CASSTLPLAGVAPYEQYF,TGTGCCAGCAGTACCCTCCCCTTAGCGGGAGTGGCTCCCTACGAGCAGTACTTC
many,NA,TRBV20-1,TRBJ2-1,CSARVSHGVNNEQFF,TGCAGTGCTAGAGTCTCCCACGGGGTGAACAATGAGCAGTTCTTC
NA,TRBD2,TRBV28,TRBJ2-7,CASSFTSGAVYEQYF,TGTGCCAGCAGTTTTACTAGCGGAGCCGTATACGAGCAGTACTTC
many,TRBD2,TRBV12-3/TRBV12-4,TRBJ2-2,CASRGLAGTGELFF,TGTGCCAGCAGGGGACTAGCGGGAACCGGGGAGCTGTTTTTT
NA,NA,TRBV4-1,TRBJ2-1,CASSQVFEQFF,TGCGCCAGCAGCCAAGTGTTTGAGCAGTTCTTC
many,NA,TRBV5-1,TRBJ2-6,CASSLEGGAFRSGANVLTF,TGCGCCAGCAGCTTGGAGGGTGGGGCCTTCCGCTCTGGGGCCAACGTCCTGACTTTC
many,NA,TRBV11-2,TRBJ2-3,CASSLVAGTDTQYF,TGTGCCAGCAGCTTAGTGGCAGGGACAGATACGCAGTATTTT
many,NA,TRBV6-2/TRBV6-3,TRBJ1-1,CASSYLGAIEAFF,TGTGCCAGCAGTTATTTGGGGGCAATTGAAGCTTTCTTT
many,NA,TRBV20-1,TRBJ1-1,CSARKGHSNTEAFF,TGCAGTGCTAGAAAGGGACATTCGAACACTGAAGCTTTCTTT
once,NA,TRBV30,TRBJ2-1,CAWSFNNEQFF,TGTGCCTGGAGTTTCAATAATGAGCAGTTCTTC
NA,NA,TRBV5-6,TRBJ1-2,CASSFGNRENSHGYTF,TGTGCCAGCAGCTTTGGGAATAGGGAGAACTCCCATGGCTACACCTTC
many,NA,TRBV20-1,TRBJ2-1,CSGERNYNEQFF,TGCAGTGGTGAGCGGAACTACAATGAGCAGTTCTTC
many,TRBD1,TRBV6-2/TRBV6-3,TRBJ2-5,CASRRLMTGGYQTQYF,TGTGCCAGCAGACGACTAATGACAGGGGGTTACCAGACCCAGTACTTC
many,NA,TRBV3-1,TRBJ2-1,CASSHGDLTADEQFF,TGTGCCAGCAGCCATGGGGACCTCACCGCCGATGAGCAGTTCTTC
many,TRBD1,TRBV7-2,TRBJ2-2,CASSDRGWPGELFF,TGTGCCAGCAGCGACAGGGGTTGGCCCGGGGAGCTGTTTTTT
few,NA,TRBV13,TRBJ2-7,CASSYEASYEQYF,TGTGCCAGCAGCTACGAGGCCTCCTACGAGCAGTACTTC
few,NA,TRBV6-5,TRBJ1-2,CASMGLLEGYTF,TGTGCCAGCATGGGACTCTTGGAAGGCTACACCTTC
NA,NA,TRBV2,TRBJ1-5,CASADSYSNQPQHF,TGTGCCAGCGCTGACTCCTATAGCAATCAGCCCCAGCATTTT
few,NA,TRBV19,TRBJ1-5,CASSGWSNQPQHF,TGTGCCTCCTCAGGTTGGAGCAATCAGCCCCAGCATTTT
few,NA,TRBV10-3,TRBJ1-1,CAISEGAGQAFF,TGTGCCATCAGTGAAGGGGCAGGCCAAGCTTTCTTT
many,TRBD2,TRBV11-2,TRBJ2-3,CASSSTKTSRSTDTQYF,TGTGCCAGCAGCTCCACCAAGACTAGCCGTAGCACAGATACGCAGTATTTT
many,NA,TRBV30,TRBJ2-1,CAWSAGSMGNEQFF,TGTGCCTGGAGTGCCGGGAGTATGGGTAATGAGCAGTTCTTC
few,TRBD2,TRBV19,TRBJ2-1,CASSIDRASGRVEQFF,TGTGCCAGTAGTATAGATCGGGCTAGCGGGAGAGTTGAGCAGTTCTTC
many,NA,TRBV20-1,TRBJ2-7,CSARPVRGQVYEQYF,TGCAGTGCTAGACCCGTCCGGGGACAAGTTTACGAGCAGTACTTC
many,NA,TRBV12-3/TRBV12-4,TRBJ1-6,CASSPRTWRDSPLHF,TGTGCCAGCAGTCCGAGGACATGGAGGGATTCACCCCTCCACTTT
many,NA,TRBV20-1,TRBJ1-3,CSARESESSGNTIYF,TGCAGTGCTAGAGAGAGCGAAAGCTCTGGAAACACCATATATTTT
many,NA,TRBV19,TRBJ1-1,CASSIMAAMNTEAFF,TGTGCCAGTAGTATAATGGCAGCTATGAACACTGAAGCTTTCTTT
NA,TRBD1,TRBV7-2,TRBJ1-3,CASSLGQGNTGNTIYF,TGTGCCAGCAGCCTAGGACAGGGGAATACTGGAAACACCATATATTTT
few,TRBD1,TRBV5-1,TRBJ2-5,CASSSGTGVQETQYF,TGCGCCAGCAGCTCCGGGACAGGGGTACAAGAGACCCAGTACTTC
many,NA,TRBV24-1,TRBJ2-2,CATSDLGQSTNTGELFF,TGTGCCACCAGTGACCTAGGACAATCAACTAACACCGGGGAGCTGTTTTTT
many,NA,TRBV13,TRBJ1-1,CASSLTGTKNHYEAFF,TGTGCCAGCAGCCTTACCGGGACTAAGAATCATTATGAAGCTTTCTTT
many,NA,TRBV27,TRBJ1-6,CASSLSPAVSYNSPLHF,TGTGCCAGCAGTTTATCTCCGGCAGTCTCCTATAATTCACCCCTCCACTTT
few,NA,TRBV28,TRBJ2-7,CASGPAYEQYF,TGTGCCAGCGGACCAGCCTACGAGCAGTACTTC
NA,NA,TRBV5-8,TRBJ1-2,CASSYLTGRAYGYTF,TGTGCCAGCAGCTATCTGACAGGCCGTGCCTATGGCTACACCTTC
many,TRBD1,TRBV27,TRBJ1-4,CASSIDRQGVGEKLFF,TGTGCCAGCAGCATCGACCGACAGGGTGTAGGGGAAAAACTGTTTTTT
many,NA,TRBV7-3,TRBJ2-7,CASSSQGSRSSYEQYF,TGTGCCAGCAGCTCCCAGGGGAGCAGGAGCTCCTACGAGCAGTACTTC
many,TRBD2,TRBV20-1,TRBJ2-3,CSATTTSGATDTQYF,TGCAGTGCTACCACGACTAGCGGGGCCACAGATACGCAGTATTTT
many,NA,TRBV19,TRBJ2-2,CASSSLYVDSYTGELFF,TGTGCCAGTAGTAGTCTCTATGTCGACAGCTACACCGGGGAGCTGTTTTTT
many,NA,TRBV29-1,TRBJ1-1,CSVGLLEAFF,TGCAGCGTTGGACTCCTTGAAGCTTTCTTT
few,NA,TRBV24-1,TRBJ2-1,CATSGVLGQVAGDTCNEQFF,TGTGCCACCAGTGGGGTGCTTGGACAGGTAGCGGGCGATACCTGCAATGAGCAGTTCTTC
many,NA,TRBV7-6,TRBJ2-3,CASSLEGIRTDTQYF,TGTGCCAGCAGCTTAGAGGGGATACGCACAGATACGCAGTATTTT
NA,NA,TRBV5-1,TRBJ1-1,CASSRFRDELKEDTEAFF,TGCGCCAGCAGCCGATTCCGGGACGAGCTTAAAGAGGACACTGAAGCTTTCTTT
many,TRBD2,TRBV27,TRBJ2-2,CASSLPPLLAGIGELFF,TGTGCCAGCAGTTTACCCCCCCTACTAGCGGGAATCGGGGAGCTGTTTTTT
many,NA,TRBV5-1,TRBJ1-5,CASSSMGGNQPQHF,TGCGCCAGCAGCTCCATGGGGGGGAATCAGCCCCAGCATTTT